The rows below give T cell receptor beta chains drawn from one sample of a study of blood T cells in healthy people across ages. TCRdb used MiXCR to reprocess the 5' RACE reads, holding one entry per CDR3 protein. The sample includes around 870,000 distinct CDR3 sequences, 25% to 30% seen only once; the top ten take approximately 15%. Sequenced sample: blood. The receptors here all came from a woman of 80 years or more in good health. The CDR3 runs from the conserved cysteine through the conserved F or W. D genes are given only for firm matches. Size is omitted from some rows. Given values are once, few, many or a class for expanded clones.

TRBV7-9	NA	TRBJ1-1	many	TGTGCCAGCAGCTTATATGTGAACACTGAAGCTTTCTTT	CASSLYVNTEAFF
TRBV6-1	TRBD2	TRBJ2-3	few	TGTGCCAGCAGTGAGGTAGCGGGGGGCCTAATCAGCACAGATACGCAGTATTTT	CASSEVAGGLISTDTQYF
TRBV4-1	NA	TRBJ2-1	many	TGCGCCAGCAGCCAGGGGGGCGGGGGCGGGTACAATGAGCAGTTCTTC	CASSQGGGGGYNEQFF
TRBV12-3/TRBV12-4	NA	TRBJ2-3	NA	TGTGCCAGCAGTACCCTGGGGGCAGATACGCAGTATTTT	CASSTLGADTQYF
TRBV10-3	TRBD2	TRBJ2-3	few	TGTGCCATCAGTGAACGAGCGGGGACCACAGATACGCAGTATTTT	CAISERAGTTDTQYF
TRBV5-1	TRBD1	TRBJ2-7	many	TGCGCCAGCAGCTTGGGACAGGGAGTGAGCGAGCAGTACTTC	CASSLGQGVSEQYF
TRBV5-1	NA	TRBJ2-7	few	TGCGCCAGCAGCTCGGACCCCGGGACATCCTACGAGCAGTACTTC	CASSSDPGTSYEQYF
TRBV6-5	NA	TRBJ1-2	NA	TGTGCCAGCATGCTGGCAAGCTACACCTTC	CASMLASYTF
TRBV5-6	TRBD1	TRBJ2-1	NA	TGTGCCAGCAGCAGCTACCTTCGGGACAGCAATGAGCAGTTCTTC	CASSSYLRDSNEQFF
TRBV7-6	TRBD1	TRBJ1-2	NA	TGTGCCAGCGCTGACAGGGGGGACGGCTACACCTTC	CASADRGDGYTF
TRBV18	NA	TRBJ1-2	many	TGTGCCAGCTCACCAGAGAAACAGATTAACTATGGCTACACCTTC	CASSPEKQINYGYTF
TRBV5-5	NA	TRBJ2-7	NA	TGTGCCAGCAGCTTAGCGAATATGGGATTCTCGGGCGAGCAGTACTTC	CASSLANMGFSGEQYF
TRBV7-9	TRBD1	TRBJ1-1	NA	TGTGCCAGCAGCTTACCGACAGGGGGCGCGGGCACTGAAGCTTTCTTT	CASSLPTGGAGTEAFF
TRBV20-1	TRBD1	TRBJ2-3	NA	TGCAGTGCTGCAAAGGACAGGGAGGATACAGATACGCAGTATTTT	CSAAKDREDTDTQYF
TRBV7-6	TRBD1	TRBJ1-1	NA	TGTGCCAGCAGCCCGCAGGGGGGGAACATTGAAGCTTTCTTT	CASSPQGGNIEAFF
TRBV9	NA	TRBJ1-5	NA	TGTGCCAGCAGCGTTGGGGACACAAATCAGCCCCAGCATTTT	CASSVGDTNQPQHF
TRBV10-3	NA	TRBJ2-5	many	TGTGCCATCAGTGAGTTTCTTAGCCCCTCCGGATCGCGGGAGACCCAGTACTTC	CAISEFLSPSGSRETQYF
TRBV5-1	NA	TRBJ2-3	many	TGCGCCAGCAGCGGATGGAGAACAGATACGCAGTATTTT	CASSGWRTDTQYF
TRBV29-1	TRBD2	TRBJ2-1	NA	TGCAGCGTTGAAGGTCTAGCGGACGCGCCGGGCTCCTACAATGAGCAGTTCTTC	CSVEGLADAPGSYNEQFF
TRBV18	NA	TRBJ2-6	NA	TGTGCCAGCTCACCAATCTTTGGCTCTGGGGCCAACGTCCTGACTTTC	CASSPIFGSGANVLTF
TRBV27	TRBD1	TRBJ2-1	NA	TGTGCCAGCAGTTTTCAGGGGGCCCACGAGCAGTTCTTC	CASSFQGAHEQFF
TRBV6-2/TRBV6-3	TRBD2	TRBJ2-5	few	TGTGCCAGCAGAAGTACTAGCGGGGGGGCCGTAGAGACCCAGTACTTC	CASRSTSGGAVETQYF
TRBV15	NA	TRBJ1-1	NA	TGTGTCACCAGCAAGGGGCAGATGAACACTGAAGCTTTCTTT	CVTSKGQMNTEAFF
TRBV7-2	TRBD2	TRBJ2-7	many	TGTGCCAGCCACAGCGGGGGGGGATTAAACGAGCAGTACTTC	CASHSGGGLNEQYF
TRBV5-6	NA	TRBJ2-6	NA	TGTGCCAGCAGCCCGCACGGGGTATCTGGGGCCAACGTCCTGACTTTC	CASSPHGVSGANVLTF
TRBV6-6	NA	TRBJ2-7	many	TGTGCCAGCAGGCAGGGTCCCGGGTCCGCCTACGAGCAGTACTTC	CASRQGPGSAYEQYF
TRBV27	TRBD1	TRBJ2-3	many	TGTGCCAGACGGACAGGGGGTACAGATACGCAGTATTTT	CARRTGGTDTQYF
TRBV5-6	TRBD1	TRBJ2-7	few	TGTGCCAGCAGCTCTAAATTACCGGGACAGGGTTTTTACGAGCAGTACTTC	CASSSKLPGQGFYEQYF
TRBV21-1	NA	TRBJ1-5	few	TGTGCCAGCAGCACACCGGGACAGGGGGGCAGACAGCCCCAGCATTTT	CASSTPGQGGRQPQHF
TRBV3-1	NA	TRBJ2-7	many	TGTGCCAGCAGCCAATATCGCGAGCAGTACTTC	CASSQYREQYF
TRBV12-3/TRBV12-4	TRBD1	TRBJ1-1	few	TGTGCCAGCGTCCGGTACAGGGGGGCTACTGAAGCTTTCTTT	CASVRYRGATEAFF
TRBV2	NA	TRBJ2-2	few	TGTGCCAGCAGATGGACGGCCACTCGGGGGACCGGGGAGCTGTTTTTT	CASRWTATRGTGELFF
TRBV20-1	NA	TRBJ1-2	few	TGCAGTGCTAGCCAGGCAATAAGCTACACCTTC	CSASQAISYTF
TRBV12-3/TRBV12-4	NA	TRBJ1-2	many	TGTGCCAGCAGTTTATATGAGATAGCTAACTATGGCTACACCTTC	CASSLYEIANYGYTF
TRBV6-6	TRBD2	TRBJ2-7	NA	TGTGCCAGCAGTTACGCGGGAGCCTCCTACGAGCAGTACTTC	CASSYAGASYEQYF
TRBV29-1	TRBD2	TRBJ2-1	NA	TGCAGCGTCGGACTAGGAGCGAGAGGGAGGTATGAGCAGTTCTTC	CSVGLGARGRYEQFF
TRBV7-7	NA	TRBJ2-5	NA	TGTACTAGCAGCTTAGCCGGGCAGGGCTCCTACGAGCAATACTTC	CTSSLAGQGSYEQYF
TRBV30	NA	TRBJ2-5	NA	TGTGCCTGGAGTGTTCGCGGTGGTGGCGGTGAGCAGTACTTC	CAWSVRGGGGEQYF
TRBV2	NA	TRBJ2-3	many	TGTGCCAGCAGTGACAGACTAGACTTCACAGATACGCAGTATTTT	CASSDRLDFTDTQYF
TRBV12-3/TRBV12-4	TRBD2	TRBJ2-3	NA	TGTGCCAGCATCACTAGCGGGGGCACAGATGCGGAGTATTTT	CASITSGGTDAEYF
TRBV9	NA	TRBJ2-3	NA	TGTGCCAGCAGCGTAGCTTTAGAGGGAGATACGCAGTATTTT	CASSVALEGDTQYF
TRBV4-3	TRBD2	TRBJ2-3	few	TGCGCCAGCAGCCAGGGCGGGGGGGCCTTAGATATGCAGTATTTT	CASSQGGGALDMQYF
TRBV19	NA	TRBJ1-5	few	TGTGCCAGTACCGAGGCTGCATGGGGTAGCAATCAGCCCCAGCATTTT	CASTEAAWGSNQPQHF
TRBV7-2	TRBD2	TRBJ2-1	many	TGTGCCAGCAGCCCCTCGAGCGGGGGGGCCAGGTCCTACAATGAGCAGTTCTTC	CASSPSSGGARSYNEQFF
TRBV11-2	NA	TRBJ2-5	NA	TGTGCCAGCAGCTTGATAGGGGCCCGGGGAGAGACCCAGTACTTC	CASSLIGARGETQYF
TRBV4-1	NA	TRBJ1-2	NA	TGCGCCAGCAGCCAAGATAGATATGACTATGGCTACACCTTC	CASSQDRYDYGYTF
TRBV30	TRBD1	TRBJ1-2	many	TGTGCCTGGAGTGAGGACAGGGACTATGGCTACACCTTC	CAWSEDRDYGYTF
TRBV5-1	NA	TRBJ2-5	NA	TGCGCCAGCAGCTGTGGACAGAGTCAAGAGACCCAGTACTTC	CASSCGQSQETQYF
TRBV7-2	TRBD1	TRBJ2-3	many	TGTGCCAGCAGCTTAGTCGGGCAGGGGGCTAGCACAGATACGCAGTATTTT	CASSLVGQGASTDTQYF
TRBV6-2/TRBV6-3	NA	TRBJ2-3	NA	TGTGCCAGCGCCCGGGGGACAGACACAGATACGCAGTATTTT	CASARGTDTDTQYF
TRBV19	TRBD2	TRBJ2-5	few	TGTGCCAGTAGTATCCTGGTAGCGGGGACCCAAGAGACCCAGTACTTC	CASSILVAGTQETQYF
TRBV12-3/TRBV12-4	NA	TRBJ2-4	many	TGTGCCAGCAGTCCCCTTACAGGGAATGTCCCGCTTGCCAAAAACATTCAGTACTTC	CASSPLTGNVPLAKNIQYF
TRBV13	TRBD2	TRBJ2-1	few	TGTGCCAGCACCCGGACTAGCGGGGGATACAATGAGCAGTTCTTC	CASTRTSGGYNEQFF